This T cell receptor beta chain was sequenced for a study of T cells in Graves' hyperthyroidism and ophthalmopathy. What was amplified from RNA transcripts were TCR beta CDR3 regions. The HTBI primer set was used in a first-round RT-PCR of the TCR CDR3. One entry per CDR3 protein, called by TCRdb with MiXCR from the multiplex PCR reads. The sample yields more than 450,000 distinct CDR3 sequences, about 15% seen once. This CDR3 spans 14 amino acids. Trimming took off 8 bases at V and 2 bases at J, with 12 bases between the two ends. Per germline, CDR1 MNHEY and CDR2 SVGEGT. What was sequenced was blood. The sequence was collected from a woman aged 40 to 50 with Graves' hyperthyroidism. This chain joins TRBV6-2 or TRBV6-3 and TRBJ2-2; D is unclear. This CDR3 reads CASVWAGNTGELFF. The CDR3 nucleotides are TGTGCCAGCGTATGGGCAGGCAACACCGGGGAGCTGTTTTTT.